The clone carrying this TCR beta chain was seen ten or more times. This entry belongs to a study of Graves' ophthalmopathy and Graves' hyperthyroidism. Scientists amplified the TCR beta CDR3 regions from RNA transcripts. Investigators did first-round RT-PCR with HTBI primers, then second-round multiplex PCR. A single record per CDR3 protein comes from TCRdb applying MiXCR to the multiplex PCR reads. Of about 380,000 distinct CDR3 sequences listed, roughly 15% were seen once; the top ten hold approximately 7%. Germline CDR1 and CDR2: ENHRY and SYGVKD. With V trimmed by 6 bases and J by 4 bases, 8 bases remained unmatched. CDR3 size: 14 residues. Recruitment covered hyperthyroidism patients aged 18 to 65 whose new diagnosis was of under 2 months' duration. Excluded were patients with other autoimmune diseases, uncontrolled infections, pregnancy or lactation.

The sample taken for sequencing was peripheral blood. The chain couples TRBV10-3 to TRBJ2-7, with 8 bases identical to TRBD2. The TCR was taken from a woman under 30 with stable Graves' hyperthyroidism. The chain's CDR3 is CAIRETSAPYEQYF. The CDR3 region has the DNA TGTGCCATCAGAGAGACTAGCGCCCCGTACGAGCAGTACTTC.